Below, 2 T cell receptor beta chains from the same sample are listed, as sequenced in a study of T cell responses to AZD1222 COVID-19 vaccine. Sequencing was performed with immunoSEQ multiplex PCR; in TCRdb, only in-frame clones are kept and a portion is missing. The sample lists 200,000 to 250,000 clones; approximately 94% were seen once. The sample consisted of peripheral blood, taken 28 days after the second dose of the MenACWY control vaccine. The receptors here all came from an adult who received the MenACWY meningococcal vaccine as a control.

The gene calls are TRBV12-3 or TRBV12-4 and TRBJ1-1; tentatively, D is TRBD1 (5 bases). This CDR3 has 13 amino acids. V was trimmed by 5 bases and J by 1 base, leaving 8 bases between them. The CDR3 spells CASSKTANTEAFF. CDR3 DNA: TGTGCCAGCAGTAAGACAGCGAACACTGAAGCTTTCTTT.

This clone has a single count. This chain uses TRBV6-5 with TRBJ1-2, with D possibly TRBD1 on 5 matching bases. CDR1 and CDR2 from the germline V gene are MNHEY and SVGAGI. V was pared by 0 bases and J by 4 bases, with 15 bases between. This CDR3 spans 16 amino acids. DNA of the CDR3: TGTGCCAGCAGTTACTCGAAGGGGCAGCCATCCTATGGCTACACCTTC. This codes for CASSYSKGQPSYGYTF.